This record covers a single TCR beta chain. Its antigen remains unknown. Recent acute infections and vaccinations were absent in the healthy HIV-negative adult donors. Splitting the CD4+ cells yielded a CD45RA+ naive subset and a CD45RA-negative memory subset. This specimen comes from a study of shared clonotypes between healthy human individuals. Broader study findings: Of the naive CD4 clonotypes, around 4.7% were shared across a handful of donors.

The assay ran at deep level. Method: immunoSEQ multiplex PCR; TCRdb's copy keeps in-frame clones and lacks some. Of millions of clones listed, over 85% are singletons. The length of the CDR3 is 22 residues. Germline CDR1 and CDR2: LGHNT and FRNRAP. V lost 8 bases and J lost 3, with 35 bases in between. The V call is TRBV12-5, the J call TRBJ2-6, with D maybe TRBD1 (6 bases). This TCR was sampled from a man younger than 35 in good health. The material sequenced was naive CD4+ T cells sorted from blood. The subset is: CD45RA+ positively selected. CDR3 sequence reads: CASRVYIWTALEFLFGANVLTF. The CDR3 bases are TGTGCTAGTCGGGTTTACATTTGGACAGCCCTTGAATTCCTTTTTGGGGCCAACGTCCTGACTTTC.